This entry concerns a single T cell receptor (beta chain). How the authors handled the data: The authors estimated nucleated cell counts from reference gene primer amplification. TCRdb keeps only in-frame clones here, not all; method: immunoSEQ multiplex PCR. V, J and clone size were drawn from that table, and D and trimming were deduced from the DNA. The sample lists approximately 100,000 clones, approximately 80% occurring once. The sample belongs to a study of blood T cell repertoires in COVID-19. For the study at large: Samples came from the United States, Italy and Spain, spanning acute and convalescent COVID-19. PBMCs, B-cell-depleted T cells, or T cells provided the cDNA or gDNA that made up the material.

Seattle's cohort entered during active infection and was followed longitudinally. The CDR3 is 14 residues long. Trimming cost V 5 bases and J 7 bases; bases outside gene matches: 4. Germline V lookup: CDR1 MGHDK, CDR2 SYGVNS. The source is a man at least 80 years old with COVID-19, enrolled during active disease. The rearrangement links TRBV25-1 to TRBJ1-6, with TRBD1 matching 8 bases. The sequencing sample was made of peripheral blood. The CDR3 DNA follows: TGTGCCAGCAGTTTGACAGGGGAGAATTCACCCCTCCACTTT. Encoded protein: CASSLTGENSPLHF.